These T cell receptor beta chains were read from a single sample in a study of memory CD4+ T cells and cytomegalovirus serostatus. TCRdb's table, derived via immunoSEQ multiplex PCR, lists solely in-frame clones and lacks some. The sample lists under 80,000 clones, roughly 78% occurring once. Sequenced material: memory CD4+ T cells from blood. Source of these receptors: an adult in good health and CMV-seropositive. The conserved cysteine and the conserved F or W are not part of the CDR3 here. The order of the fields is J gene, V gene, CDR3 length, CDR3 protein.

TRBJ1-3,TRBV7-6,11,ASSGIQGNTIY
TRBJ1-6,TRBV30,12,AWSVTGGNSPLH
TRBJ2-5,TRBV5-1,13,ASSYSRTGQETQY
TRBJ2-3,TRBV6-5,13,ASSWGGIGTDTQY
TRBJ1-1,TRBV5-4,13,ASSFRDRALVEAF
TRBJ2-3,TRBV6-5,12,ASSRTGGRDTQY
TRBJ2-7,TRBV10-2,9,ASSERYEQY
TRBJ2-3,TRBV5-1,11,ASSWGTRYTQY
TRBJ1-6,TRBV27,15,ASSSQGDRLYNSPLH
TRBJ1-2,TRBV2,12,ASSVDQANYGYT
TRBJ2-3,TRBV30,13,AWGRGAGSTDTQY
TRBJ2-5,TRBV2,10,ASSVDRETQY
TRBJ2-7,TRBV28,10,ASSSGQGEQY
TRBJ2-7,TRBV28,13,ASSPLGTEGNEQY
TRBJ1-5,TRBV19,12,ASKKGQGIQPQH
TRBJ1-2,TRBV7-9,14,ASSLYYGGGPSGYT
TRBJ1-2,TRBV30,10,AWSGEGGGYT
TRBJ2-3,TRBV29-1,9,SVGGTGTQY
TRBJ1-2,TRBV5-1,14,ASSLDSAGGTSGYT
TRBJ1-2,TRBV11-2,14,ASSPIGGQGNYGYT
TRBJ2-1,TRBV11-3,10,ASSSNRREQF
TRBJ2-7,TRBV10-3,10,AISATGDEQY
TRBJ2-1,TRBV11-3,13,ASSFSSVRDNEQF
TRBJ1-2,TRBV11-3,13,ASSLDPAQQRGYT
TRBJ2-1,TRBV7-2,11,ASMDPAPNEQF
TRBJ2-3,TRBV9,14,ASSVGVGVDTDTQY
TRBJ1-1,TRBV11-3,15,ASSHGRGRAPNTEAF
TRBJ1-1,TRBV28,10,ASSSQPTEAF
TRBJ2-2,TRBV5-1,13,ASSLSPRHTGELF
TRBJ1-3,TRBV6-5,13,ASTRDTDSGNTIY
TRBJ2-1,TRBV30,10,AWSPGGNEQF
TRBJ1-5,TRBV10-3,12,AIASRGQDQPQH
TRBJ1-6,TRBV7-9,15,ASSPRQGGSYNSPLH
TRBJ2-2,TRBV7-2,15,ASSLMGTSGARAQLF
TRBJ1-2,TRBV30,13,AWSVKGAGRYGYT
TRBJ2-1,TRBV7-2,10,ASSFSHNEQF
TRBJ1-6,TRBV5-1,11,ASSLAINSPLH
TRBJ2-7,TRBV5-4,12,ASSPNVGSYEQY
TRBJ1-4,TRBV6-1,12,ASSETGTNEKLF
TRBJ1-2,TRBV11-3,11,ASSLSRTSGYT
TRBJ1-2,TRBV6-6,12,ASSYSGQGDGYT
TRBJ2-5,TRBV28,12,ASSPRTSDETQY
TRBJ2-1,TRBV2,11,AGAGGTYNEQF
TRBJ2-1,TRBV7-9,10,ASRGSYNEQF
TRBJ2-2,TRBV11-2,14,ASSLSPGAAAGELF
TRBJ1-1,TRBV18,15,ASSLISTGLSNTEAF
TRBJ1-1,TRBV11-2,13,ASSRSPPGLTEAF